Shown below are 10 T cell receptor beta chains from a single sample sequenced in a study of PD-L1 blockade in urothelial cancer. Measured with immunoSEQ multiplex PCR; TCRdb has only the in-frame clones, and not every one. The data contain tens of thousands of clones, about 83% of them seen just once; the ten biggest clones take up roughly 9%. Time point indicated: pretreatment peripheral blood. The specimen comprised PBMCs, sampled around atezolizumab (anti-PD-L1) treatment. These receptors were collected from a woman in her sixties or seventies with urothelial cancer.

This CDR3 reads CSVDLRPEDTQYF. The CDR3 DNA follows: TGCAGCGTTGATCTTAGACCGGAGGATACGCAGTATTTT. V and J are TRBV29-1 and TRBJ2-3; D unresolved. Germline values: CDR1 SQVTM, CDR2 ANQGSEA. This CDR3 is built from 13 residues. Trimming took 3 bases from V and 6 from J, leaving 13 bases between them.

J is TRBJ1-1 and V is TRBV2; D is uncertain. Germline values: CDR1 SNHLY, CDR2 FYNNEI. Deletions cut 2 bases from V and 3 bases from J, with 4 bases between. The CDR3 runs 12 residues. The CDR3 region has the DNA TGTGCCAGCAGTGAATGGCACACTGAAGCTTTCTTT. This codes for CASSEWHTEAFF.

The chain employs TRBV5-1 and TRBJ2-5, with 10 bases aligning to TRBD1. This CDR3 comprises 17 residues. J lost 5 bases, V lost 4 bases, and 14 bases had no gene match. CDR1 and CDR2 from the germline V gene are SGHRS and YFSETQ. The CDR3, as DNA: TGCGCCAGCAGCCGGGGAGGTGGACAGGGGGTTGTGGAGACCCAGTACTTC. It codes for CASSRGGGQGVVETQYF. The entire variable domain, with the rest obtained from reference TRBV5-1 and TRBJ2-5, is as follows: KAGVTQTPRYLIKTRGQQVTLSCSPISGHRSVSWYQQTPGQGLQFLFEYFSETQRNKGNFPGRFSGRQFSNSRSEMNVSTLELGDSALYLCASSRGGGQGVVETQYFGPGTRLLVL.

The DNA of the CDR3 is TGTGCCAGCAGTTACCGGGAGGTCAGGAACACTGAAGCTTTCTTT. Amino acid sequence: CASSYREVRNTEAFF. The chain has TRBV6-6 and TRBJ1-1, with D unresolved. CDR1 and CDR2 (germline): MNHNY, SVGAGI (reference sequence). This CDR3 is 15 amino acids long. Deletions cut 2 bases from V and 1 base from J, with 11 bases between.

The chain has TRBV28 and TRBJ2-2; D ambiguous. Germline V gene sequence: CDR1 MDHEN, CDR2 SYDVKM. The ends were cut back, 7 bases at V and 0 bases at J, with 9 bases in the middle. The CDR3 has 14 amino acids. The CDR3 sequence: CASMVGSNTGELFF. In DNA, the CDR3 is TGTGCCAGCATGGTCGGTTCGAACACCGGGGAGCTGTTTTTT.

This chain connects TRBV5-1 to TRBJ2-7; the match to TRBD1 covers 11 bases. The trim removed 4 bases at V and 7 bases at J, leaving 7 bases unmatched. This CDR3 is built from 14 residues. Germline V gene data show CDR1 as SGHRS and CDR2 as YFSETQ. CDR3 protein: CASSQGQGAREQYF. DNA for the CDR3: TGCGCCAGCAGCCAAGGACAGGGGGCGCGGGAGCAGTACTTC.

The CDR3 DNA is TGTGCCAGTACCGCCGACCGAGGTGCAACACCCCTCCACTTT. Its translation: CASTADRGATPLHF. The chain combines TRBV19 with TRBJ1-6, with no clear D. Between the trimmed V and J ends, which lost 7 bases and 11 bases, there was a span of 18 bases. Germline V gene sequence: CDR1 LNHDA, CDR2 SQIVND (reference sequence). The CDR3 sequence is 14 residues long.

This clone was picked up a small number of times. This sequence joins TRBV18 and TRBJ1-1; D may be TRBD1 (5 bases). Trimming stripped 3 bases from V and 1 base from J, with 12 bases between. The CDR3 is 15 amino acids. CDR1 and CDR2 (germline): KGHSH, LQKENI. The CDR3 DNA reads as TGTGCCAGCTCACCTGCCTGGCAGGGGAACACTGAAGCTTTCTTT. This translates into CASSPAWQGNTEAFF.

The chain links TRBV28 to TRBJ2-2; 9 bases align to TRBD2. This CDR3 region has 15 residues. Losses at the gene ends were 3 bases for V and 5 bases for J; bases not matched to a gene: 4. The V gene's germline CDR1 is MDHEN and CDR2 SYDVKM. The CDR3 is CASSFSSGNTGELFF. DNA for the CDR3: TGTGCCAGCAGTTTTTCTAGCGGGAATACCGGGGAGCTGTTTTTT.

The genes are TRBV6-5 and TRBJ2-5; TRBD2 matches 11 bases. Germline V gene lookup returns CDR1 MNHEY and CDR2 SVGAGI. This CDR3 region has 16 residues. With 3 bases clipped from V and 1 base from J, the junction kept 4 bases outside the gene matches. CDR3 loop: CASSYRLAGLQETQYF. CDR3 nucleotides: TGTGCCAGCAGTTATCGACTAGCGGGGCTCCAAGAGACCCAGTACTTC.